Reported below is one T cell receptor beta chain. Its specificity is unknown. Germline assignment: CDR1 MNHEY and CDR2 SMNVEV (reference sequence). V lost 5 bases and J 2 bases, leaving 10 bases between the germline ends. This CDR3 has 13 amino acids. These data come from a study of cytotoxic CD8 clonotypes in ibrutinib-treated CLL. TCRdb's copy holds only in-frame clones and misses some; the assay was immunoSEQ multiplex PCR. The sample yields tens of thousands of clones, around 70% seen once. Findings and caveats of the study: Investigators sampled sustained-remission and progressing patients at differing times.

The chain links TRBV27 to TRBJ2-7; D not certain. The TCR sequence derives from a human donor with chronic lymphocytic leukemia. Specimen: PBMCs, collected at disease progression, from a patient treated with ibrutinib. Here the CDR3 reads CASSPSPAYEQYF. In DNA, the CDR3 is TGTGCCAGCAGTCCCTCCCCTGCCTACGAGCAGTACTTC.